This T cell receptor (beta chain) was sequenced for a study of human T cells and chemical hapten exposure. As for time point: pre-sensitization, week 0. Noted treatment: therapeutic diphenylcyclopropenone sensitization with weekly scalp DPC. As originally analysed: Between about 23,224 and 700,000 TCRs appeared in each sample, and the median stood at around 92,000. TCRdb analysed the RACE reads with MiXCR anew, one entry per CDR3 protein. The V and J calls follow TCRdb's processing rather than the paper's. Among more than 250,000 distinct CDR3 sequences listed, 7.5% to 9% were seen once. Germline V gene lookup returns CDR1 MNHNY and CDR2 SVGAGI (reference sequence). The CDR3 is 12 residues long. The ends were cut back, 11 bases at V and 6 bases at J, with 16 bases in the middle.

The material was whole blood, obtained in connection with sensitization to the hapten diphenylcyclopropenone (DPC). V gene TRBV6-6 combines with J gene TRBJ1-1, with TRBD1 as a possible D gene (5 bases). This TCR was recovered from a man younger than 30 with alopecia areata. Some clones in this sample may be carry-over from other donors' samples. This CDR3 reads CAAGGTISEAFF. CDR3 bases: TGTGCCGCAGGAGGGACGATATCTGAAGCTTTCTTT.